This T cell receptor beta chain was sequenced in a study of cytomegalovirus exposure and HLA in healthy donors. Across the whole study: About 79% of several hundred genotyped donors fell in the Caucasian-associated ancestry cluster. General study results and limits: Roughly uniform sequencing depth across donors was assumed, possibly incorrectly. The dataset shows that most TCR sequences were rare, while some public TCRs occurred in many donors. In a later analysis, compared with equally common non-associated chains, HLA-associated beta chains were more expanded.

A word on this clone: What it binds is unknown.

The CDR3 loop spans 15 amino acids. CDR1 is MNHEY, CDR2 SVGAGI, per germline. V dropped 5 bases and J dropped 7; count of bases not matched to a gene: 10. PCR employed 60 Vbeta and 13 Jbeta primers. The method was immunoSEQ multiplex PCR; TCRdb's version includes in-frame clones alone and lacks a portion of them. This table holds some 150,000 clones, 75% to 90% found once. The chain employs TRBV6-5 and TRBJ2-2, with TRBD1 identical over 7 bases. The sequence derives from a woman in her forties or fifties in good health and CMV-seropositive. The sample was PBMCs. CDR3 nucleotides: TGTGCCAGCAGTCCCCCAGGGGGAAGGTTCGGGGAGCTGTTTTTT. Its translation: CASSPPGGRFGELFF.